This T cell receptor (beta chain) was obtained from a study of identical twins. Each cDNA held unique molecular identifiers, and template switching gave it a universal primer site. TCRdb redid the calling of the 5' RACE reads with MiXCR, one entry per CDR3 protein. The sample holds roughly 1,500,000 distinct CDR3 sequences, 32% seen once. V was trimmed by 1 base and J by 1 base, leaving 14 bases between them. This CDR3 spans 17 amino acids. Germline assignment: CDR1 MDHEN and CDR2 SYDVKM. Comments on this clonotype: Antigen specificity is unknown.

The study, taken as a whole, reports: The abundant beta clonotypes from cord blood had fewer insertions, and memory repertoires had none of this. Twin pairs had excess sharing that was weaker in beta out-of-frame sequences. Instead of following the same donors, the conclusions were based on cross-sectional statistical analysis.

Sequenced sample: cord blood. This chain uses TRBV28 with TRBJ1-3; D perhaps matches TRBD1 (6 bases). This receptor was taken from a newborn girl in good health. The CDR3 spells CASSLSGRGRSGNTIYF. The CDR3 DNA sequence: TGTGCCAGCAGTTTATCTGGCAGGGGTCGGTCTGGAAACACCATATATTTT.